These T cell receptor beta chains were read from a single sample in a study of Graves' ophthalmopathy and Graves' hyperthyroidism. TCRdb passed the multiplex PCR reads through MiXCR, listing each CDR3 protein once. The repertoire holds around 1.1 million distinct CDR3 sequences, with about two fifths as singletons. The specimen sequenced was peripheral blood or thyroid tissue (not recorded which). Receptors originate from an adult man with Graves' hyperthyroidism. CDR3s include the opening cysteine and the closing phenylalanine or tryptophan. A D gene is named only where the DNA matches it firmly. Expanded clones get a size class; other rows say once, few or many, or leave the size out.

d_call	clone_size	v_call	j_call	cdr3_aa	cdr3_nt
NA	NA	TRBV7-2	TRBJ2-7	CASSSIIRTTYEQYF	TGTGCCAGCAGTTCCATCATTCGGACCACGTACGAGCAGTACTTC
TRBD1	few	TRBV19	TRBJ2-2	CASSPGTGGAATGELFF	TGTGCCAGTAGTCCCGGGACAGGGGGCGCCGCCACCGGGGAGCTGTTTTTT
NA	many	TRBV9	TRBJ1-2	CASSVDPGVNYGYTF	TGTGCCAGCAGCGTAGACCCGGGAGTCAACTATGGCTACACCTTC
NA	few	TRBV7-9	TRBJ1-1	CVSSAGTGNTEAFF	TGTGTCAGCAGTGCCGGGACGGGGAACACTGAAGCTTTCTTT
NA	NA	TRBV5-1	TRBJ1-2	CASSSDRTPNYGYTF	TGCGCCAGCAGCTCTGACAGGACGCCTAACTATGGCTACACCTTC
TRBD1	NA	TRBV5-8	TRBJ2-2	CASSMGQLSTGELFF	TGTGCCAGCAGCATGGGACAGCTGAGCACCGGGGAGCTGTTTTTT
TRBD1	once	TRBV7-2	TRBJ1-5	CASTLGQAKQETQHF	TGTGCCAGCACCTTGGGACAGGCGAAACAAGAGACCCAGCATTTT
NA	many	TRBV10-3	TRBJ1-2	CAISESPRNYGYTF	TGTGCCATCAGTGAGTCTCCGAGAAACTATGGCTACACCTTC
NA	many	TRBV12-3/TRBV12-4	TRBJ1-2	CASSFSQNLGYTF	TGTGCCAGCAGTTTTAGTCAGAATCTTGGCTACACCTTC
NA	few	TRBV6-6	TRBJ2-7	CASSQTGGRWVGHEQYF	TGTGCCAGCAGCCAGACCGGGGGCCGCTGGGTTGGCCACGAGCAGTACTTC
NA	once	TRBV6-5	TRBJ1-6	CASRGNLNSPLHF	TGTGCCAGCCGGGGGAACCTTAATTCACCCCTCCACTTT
NA	many	TRBV12-3/TRBV12-4	TRBJ1-1	CASRIRTVEAFF	TGTGCCAGCAGGATAAGGACAGTTGAAGCTTTCTTT
TRBD2	NA	TRBV5-1	TRBJ2-5	CASSWGLAGAGETQYF	TGCGCCAGCAGCTGGGGACTAGCGGGAGCGGGAGAGACCCAGTACTTC
NA	NA	TRBV6-2/TRBV6-3	TRBJ1-5	CASSHNPGSNQPQHF	TGTGCCAGCAGCCACAATCCGGGGAGCAATCAGCCCCAGCATTTT
NA	many	TRBV7-8	TRBJ2-5	CASSLYRIKETQYF	TGTGCCAGCAGCTTATATCGGATTAAAGAGACCCAGTACTTC
TRBD1	NA	TRBV20-1	TRBJ1-6	CSAPQGTAYNSPLHF	TGCAGTGCCCCCCAAGGGACAGCCTATAATTCACCCCTCCACTTT
NA	NA	TRBV20-1	TRBJ1-6	CSAGGLPSSYNSPLHF	TGCAGTGCCGGGGGCCTCCCGAGCTCCTATAATTCACCCCTCCACTTT
NA	many	TRBV9	TRBJ2-5	CASSPQTAGETQYF	TGTGCCAGCAGCCCCCAGACTGCTGGGGAGACCCAGTACTTC
NA	NA	TRBV7-2	TRBJ2-7	CASSLGTAGQYF	TGTGCCAGCAGCTTGGGGACTGCAGGGCAGTACTTC
NA	NA	TRBV10-3	TRBJ2-5	CAIRDMPGHQYF	TGTGCCATCAGGGATATGCCGGGACACCAGTACTTC
NA	many	TRBV9	TRBJ2-5	CASSVDPIKETQYF	TGTGCCAGCAGCGTAGACCCGATCAAGGAGACCCAGTACTTC
NA	NA	TRBV10-3	TRBJ1-5	CAISETWQGLQETQHF	TGTGCCATCAGTGAAACGTGGCAGGGGCTACAAGAGACCCAGCATTTT
NA	NA	TRBV5-6	TRBJ1-6	CVSSLVNSPLHF	TGTGTCAGCAGCTTGGTGAATTCACCCCTCCACTTT
NA	NA	TRBV20-1	TRBJ2-3	CSATDGTDTQYF	TGCAGTGCCACCGACGGCACAGATACGCAGTATTTT
NA	many	TRBV7-9	TRBJ1-6	CASSLVTPPLHF	TGTGCCAGCAGCTTAGTTACACCACCCCTCCACTTT
NA	many	TRBV15	TRBJ2-5	CATSRDFRKETQYF	TGTGCCACCAGCAGAGATTTTAGAAAAGAGACCCAGTACTTC
NA	few	TRBV28	TRBJ2-5	CAIDSTQETQYF	TGTGCCATCGACAGTACACAAGAGACCCAGTACTTC
NA	NA	TRBV29-1	TRBJ1-1	CSVVVAVGNTEAFF	TGCAGCGTTGTGGTGGCGGTTGGGAACACTGAAGCTTTCTTT
NA	few	TRBV20-1	TRBJ1-1	CSALGSSGAFF	TGCAGTGCATTAGGCTCGTCTGGGGCTTTCTTT
NA	NA	TRBV29-1	TRBJ1-1	CSVEGGRAITEAFF	TGCAGCGTTGAAGGGGGGAGGGCGATCACTGAAGCTTTCTTT
TRBD1	few	TRBV6-5	TRBJ1-5	CASSSRQGTLFQPQHF	TGTGCCAGCAGTTCGCGACAGGGTACCCTTTTCCAGCCCCAGCATTTT
NA	few	TRBV7-6	TRBJ1-4	CATSGPTNEKLFF	TGTGCCACCTCAGGGCCTACTAATGAAAAACTGTTTTTT
NA	few	TRBV6-5	TRBJ1-2	CASRPGRSGGYTF	TGTGCCAGCAGGCCTGGACGGAGTGGTGGCTACACCTTC
NA	NA	TRBV7-6	TRBJ2-5	CASSLGGARLETQYF	TGTGCCAGCAGCTTAGGGGGGGCAAGGCTAGAGACCCAGTACTTC
TRBD1	NA	TRBV7-9	TRBJ2-7	CASSHQTGREQYF	TGTGCCAGCAGTCACCAGACAGGGCGCGAGCAGTACTTC
NA	NA	TRBV6-5	TRBJ1-3	CASSYGFAQGAGNTIYF	TGTGCCAGCAGTTACGGCTTCGCACAGGGAGCCGGAAACACCATATATTTT
NA	NA	TRBV30	TRBJ1-1	CAWTQGRAGAFF	TGTGCCTGGACCCAGGGGAGGGCGGGAGCTTTCTTT
NA	NA	TRBV15	TRBJ1-3	CASSLRAMGNTIYF	TGTGCCAGCAGTCTCCGGGCGATGGGAAACACCATATATTTT
NA	NA	TRBV7-9	TRBJ1-1	CASSLGSGAFF	TGTGCCAGCAGCTTAGGGTCAGGAGCTTTCTTT
NA	NA	TRBV14	TRBJ1-6	CASSQSLGSPLHF	TGTGCCAGCAGCCAGTCGCTCGGTTCACCCCTCCACTTT
NA	many	TRBV19	TRBJ1-2	CASAREGSANYGYTF	TGTGCCAGTGCCCGGGAAGGGTCAGCTAACTATGGCTACACCTTC
NA	many	TRBV12-3/TRBV12-4	TRBJ2-7	CASSRTRPGEQYF	TGTGCCAGCAGCCGGACGCGGCCGGGTGAGCAGTACTTC
NA	NA	TRBV29-1	TRBJ2-5	CSVGSQGGLETQYF	TGCAGCGTTGGTAGTCAGGGAGGATTGGAGACCCAGTACTTC
TRBD1	few	TRBV6-2/TRBV6-3	TRBJ1-5	CASLRQGMNQPQHF	TGTGCCAGCTTGAGACAGGGCATGAACCAGCCCCAGCATTTT
TRBD1	few	TRBV6-5	TRBJ1-2	CASSPPWQGGYGYTF	TGTGCCAGCAGCCCACCGTGGCAGGGGGGCTATGGCTACACCTTC
NA	few	TRBV7-8	TRBJ1-1	CASSLEFTGEAFF	TGTGCCAGCAGCTTAGAATTTACAGGTGAAGCTTTCTTT
NA	NA	TRBV11-2	TRBJ1-3	CASSILTPGHRGNTIYF	TGTGCCAGCAGCATCCTCACCCCGGGACATCGGGGCAACACCATATATTTT